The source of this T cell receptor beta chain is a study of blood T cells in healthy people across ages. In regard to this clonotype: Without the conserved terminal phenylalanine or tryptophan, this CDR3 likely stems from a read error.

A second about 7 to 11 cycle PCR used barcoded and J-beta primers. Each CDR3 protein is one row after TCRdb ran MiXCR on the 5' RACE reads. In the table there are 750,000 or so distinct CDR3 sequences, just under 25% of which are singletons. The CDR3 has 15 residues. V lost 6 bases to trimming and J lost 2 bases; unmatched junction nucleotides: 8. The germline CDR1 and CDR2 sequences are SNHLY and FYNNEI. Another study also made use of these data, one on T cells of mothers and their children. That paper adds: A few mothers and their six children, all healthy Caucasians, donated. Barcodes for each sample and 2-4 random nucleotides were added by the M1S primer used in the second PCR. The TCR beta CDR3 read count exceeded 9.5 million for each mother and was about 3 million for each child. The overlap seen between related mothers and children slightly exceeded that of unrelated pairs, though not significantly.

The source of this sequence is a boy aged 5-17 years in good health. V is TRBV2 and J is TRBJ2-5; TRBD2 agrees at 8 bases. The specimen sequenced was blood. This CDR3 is CASRSRGGPQETQYL. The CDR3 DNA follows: TGTGCCAGCAGAAGTCGCGGGGGGCCGCAAGAGACCCAGTACCTC.